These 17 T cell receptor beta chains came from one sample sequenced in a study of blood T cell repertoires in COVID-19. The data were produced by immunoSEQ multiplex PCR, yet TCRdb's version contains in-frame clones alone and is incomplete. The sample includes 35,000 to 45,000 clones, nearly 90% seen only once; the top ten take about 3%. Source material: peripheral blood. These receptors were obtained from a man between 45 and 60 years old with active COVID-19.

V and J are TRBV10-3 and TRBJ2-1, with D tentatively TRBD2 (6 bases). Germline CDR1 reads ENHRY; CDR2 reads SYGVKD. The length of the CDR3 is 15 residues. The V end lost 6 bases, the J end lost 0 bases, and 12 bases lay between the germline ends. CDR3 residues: CAISRDGSSYNEQFF. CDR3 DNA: TGTGCCATCAGCCGGGACGGGAGCTCCTACAATGAGCAGTTCTTC.

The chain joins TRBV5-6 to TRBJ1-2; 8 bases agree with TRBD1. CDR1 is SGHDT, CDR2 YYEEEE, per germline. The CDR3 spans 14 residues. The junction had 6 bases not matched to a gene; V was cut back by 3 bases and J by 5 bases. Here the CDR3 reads CASSSGDRIYGYTF. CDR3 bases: TGTGCCAGCAGCTCCGGGGACAGGATATATGGCTACACCTTC.

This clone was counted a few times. The CDR3 nucleotides are TGTGCCAGCAGTCCGACGACAGGGGCGCGGAGCTCCTATAATTCACCCCTCCACTTT. It yields the protein CASSPTTGARSSYNSPLHF. V is TRBV27 and J is TRBJ1-6, with 8 bases matching TRBD1. J gave up 0 bases and V 5 bases, and 12 bases lay outside the gene matches. This CDR3 has 19 residues. Germline V gene lookup returns CDR1 MNHEY and CDR2 SMNVEV (reference sequence).

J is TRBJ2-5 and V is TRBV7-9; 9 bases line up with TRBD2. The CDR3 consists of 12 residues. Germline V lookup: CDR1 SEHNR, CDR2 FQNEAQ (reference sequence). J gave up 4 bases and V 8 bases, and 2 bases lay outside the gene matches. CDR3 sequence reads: CASCSGGETQYF. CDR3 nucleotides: TGTGCCAGCTGTAGCGGGGGAGAGACCCAGTACTTC.

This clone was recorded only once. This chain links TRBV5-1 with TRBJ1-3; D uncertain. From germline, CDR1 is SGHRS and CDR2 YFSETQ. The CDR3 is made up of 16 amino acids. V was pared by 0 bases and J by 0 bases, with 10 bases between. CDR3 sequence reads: CASSLAGRSSGNTIYF. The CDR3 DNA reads TGCGCCAGCAGCTTGGCAGGTCGAAGCTCTGGAAACACCATATATTTT.

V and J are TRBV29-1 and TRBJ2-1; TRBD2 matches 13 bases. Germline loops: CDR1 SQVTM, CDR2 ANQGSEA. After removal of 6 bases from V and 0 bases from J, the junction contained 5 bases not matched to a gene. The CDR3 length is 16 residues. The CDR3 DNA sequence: TGCAGCGTCGAGGGACTAGCGGGGACCTCCTACAATGAGCAGTTCTTC. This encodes CSVEGLAGTSYNEQFF.

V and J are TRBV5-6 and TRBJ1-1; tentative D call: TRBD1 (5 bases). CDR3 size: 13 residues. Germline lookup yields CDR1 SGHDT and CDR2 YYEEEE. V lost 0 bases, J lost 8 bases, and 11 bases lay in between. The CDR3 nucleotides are TGTGCCAGCAGCTTGGGGTGGGGCGAGGAAGCTTTCTTT. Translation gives CASSLGWGEEAFF.

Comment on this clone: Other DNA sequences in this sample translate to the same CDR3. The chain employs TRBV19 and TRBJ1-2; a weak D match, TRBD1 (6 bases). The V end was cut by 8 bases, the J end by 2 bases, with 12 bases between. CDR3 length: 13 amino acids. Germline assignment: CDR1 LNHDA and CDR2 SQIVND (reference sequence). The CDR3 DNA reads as TGTGCCAGTCGAAAGAGGGGGAACTATGGCTACACCTTC. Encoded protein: CASRKRGNYGYTF.

This chain's CDR3 is CASSRRPTGAISNQPQHF. For the CDR3, the DNA is TGTGCCAGCAGCCGAAGACCGACAGGGGCGATAAGCAATCAGCCCCAGCATTTT. This sequence joins TRBV27 and TRBJ1-5, with 8 bases aligning to TRBD1. Germline V gene sequence: CDR1 MNHEY, CDR2 SMNVEV (reference sequence). CDR3 size: 18 residues. The trim removed 6 bases at V and 1 base at J, leaving 14 bases unmatched.

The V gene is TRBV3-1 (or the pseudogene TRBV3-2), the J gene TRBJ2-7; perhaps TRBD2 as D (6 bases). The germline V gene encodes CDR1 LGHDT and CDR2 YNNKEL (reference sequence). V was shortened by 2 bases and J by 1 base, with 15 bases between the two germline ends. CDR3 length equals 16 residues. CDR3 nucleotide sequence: TGTGCCAGCAGCCAATCTCAGGTCGGAGGGTCCTACGAGCAGTACTTC. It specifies CASSQSQVGGSYEQYF.

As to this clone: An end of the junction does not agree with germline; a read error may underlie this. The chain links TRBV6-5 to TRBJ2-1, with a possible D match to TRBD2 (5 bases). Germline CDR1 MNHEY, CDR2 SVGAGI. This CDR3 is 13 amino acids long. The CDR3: CASSYSIEGNWIF. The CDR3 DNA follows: TGTGCCAGCAGTTACTCGATTGAGGGAAATTGGATCTTC.

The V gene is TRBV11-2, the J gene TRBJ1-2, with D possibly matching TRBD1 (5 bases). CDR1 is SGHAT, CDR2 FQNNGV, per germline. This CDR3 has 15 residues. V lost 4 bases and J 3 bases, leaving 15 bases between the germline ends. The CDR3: CASSSIRGLDYGYTF. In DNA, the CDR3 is TGTGCCAGCAGCTCCATCCGGGGACTTGACTATGGCTACACCTTC.

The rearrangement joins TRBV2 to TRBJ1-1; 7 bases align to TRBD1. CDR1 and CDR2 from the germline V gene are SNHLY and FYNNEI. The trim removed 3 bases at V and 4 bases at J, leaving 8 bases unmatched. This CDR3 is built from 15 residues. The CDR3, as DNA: TGTGCCAGCAGTGACAACAGGGGAGATATCACTGAAGCTTTCTTT. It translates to CASSDNRGDITEAFF.

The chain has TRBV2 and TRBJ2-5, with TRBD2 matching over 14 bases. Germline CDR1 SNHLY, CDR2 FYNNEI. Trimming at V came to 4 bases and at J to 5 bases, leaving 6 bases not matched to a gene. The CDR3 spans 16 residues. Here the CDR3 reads CASSVGLAGGGETQYF. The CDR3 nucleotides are TGTGCCAGCAGTGTAGGACTAGCGGGGGGTGGCGAGACCCAGTACTTC. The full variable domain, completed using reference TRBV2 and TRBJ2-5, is EPEVTQTPSHQVTQMGQEVILRCVPISNHLYFYWYRQILGQKVEFLVSFYNNEISEKSEIFDDQFSVERPDGSNFTLKIRSTKLEDSAMYFCASSVGLAGGGETQYFGPGTRLLVL.

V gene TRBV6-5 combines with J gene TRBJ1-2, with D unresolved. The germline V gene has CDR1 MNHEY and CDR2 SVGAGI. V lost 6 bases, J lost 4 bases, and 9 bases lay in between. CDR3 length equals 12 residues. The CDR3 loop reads CASSLSGYGYTF. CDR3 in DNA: TGTGCCAGCAGCCTTTCCGGCTATGGCTACACCTTC.

The CDR3 here is CASGLIQGQSPLHF. DNA of the CDR3: TGTGCTAGTGGTTTGATCCAGGGGCAATCACCCCTCCACTTT. The chain has TRBV12-5 and TRBJ1-6; D perhaps matches TRBD1 (6 bases). Germline CDR1 reads LGHNT; CDR2 reads FRNRAP. V dropped 2 bases and J dropped 10 bases, with 12 bases sitting between them. CDR3 size: 14 residues.

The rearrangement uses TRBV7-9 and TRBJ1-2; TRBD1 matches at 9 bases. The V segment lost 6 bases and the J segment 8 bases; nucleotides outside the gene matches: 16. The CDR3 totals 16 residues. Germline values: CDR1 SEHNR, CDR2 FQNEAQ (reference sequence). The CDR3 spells CASRSPGQGSLAGYTF. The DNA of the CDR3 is TGTGCCAGCAGATCTCCGGGACAGGGATCCTTAGCCGGCTACACCTTC.